What follows are 32 T cell receptor beta chains derived from one specimen sequenced in a study of T-cell memory formation after mild COVID-19. TCRdb reanalysed the 5' RACE reads using MiXCR and keeps one entry per CDR3 protein. The sample has 400,000 or so distinct CDR3 sequences; 20% are singletons. What was sequenced was PBMCs or a T cell subset sorted from them (not recorded which). These receptors came from an adult woman who had mild COVID-19 (a few samples of this study predate the infection). Cell type and time point are not known.

Only a few counts were recorded for this clonotype. The chain uses TRBV7-9 and TRBJ2-3; a weak D match, TRBD1 (6 bases). The V gene lost 5 bases and the J gene lost 2 bases, with 14 bases spanning the gap. Germline CDR1 and CDR2: SEHNR and FQNEAQ (reference sequence). The CDR3 spans 15 residues. The DNA for the CDR3 is TGTGCCAGCAGCCACTACAGGGCAATCACAGATACGCAGTATTTT. This codes for CASSHYRAITDTQYF.

V gene TRBV6-4 combines with J gene TRBJ2-1, with D possibly being TRBD1 (7 bases). V dropped 0 bases and J dropped 8 bases, with 14 bases sitting between them. In germline, CDR1 is MRHNA, CDR2 SNTAGT. The length of the CDR3 is 15 residues. CDR3 nucleotides: TGTGCCAGCAGTGACTCGCAGGGGGGTAGCGATGAGCAGTTCTTC. Protein product: CASSDSQGGSDEQFF.

The V gene is TRBV19, the J gene TRBJ2-2; the D gene is possibly TRBD1 (6 bases). The CDR3 runs 15 residues. The V and J ends lost 7 bases and 1 base respectively, with 13 bases between them. Germline lookup yields CDR1 LNHDA and CDR2 SQIVND (reference sequence). In DNA form, the CDR3 reads TGTGCCAGTAAACAGGGACCCCAGAACACCGGGGAGCTGTTTTTT. As protein: CASKQGPQNTGELFF. Combining the CDR3 with reference TRBV19 and TRBJ2-2 gives the whole variable domain DGGITQSPKYLFRKEGQNVTLSCEQNLNHDAMYWYRQDPGQGLRLIYYSQIVNDFQKGDIAEGYSVSREKKESFPLTVTSAQKNPTAFYLCASKQGPQNTGELFFGEGSRLTVL.

The chain has TRBV19 and TRBJ2-2; D gene ambiguous. CDR3 length: 15 residues. V was trimmed by 4 bases and J by 3 bases, leaving 12 bases between them. Germline V gene sequence: CDR1 LNHDA, CDR2 SQIVND (reference sequence). CDR3 amino acids: CASSTTPDYTGELFF. The DNA of the CDR3 is TGTGCCAGTAGTACTACCCCCGACTACACCGGGGAGCTGTTTTTT. The entire variable domain, with the rest obtained from reference TRBV19 and TRBJ2-2, is as follows: DGGITQSPKYLFRKEGQNVTLSCEQNLNHDAMYWYRQDPGQGLRLIYYSQIVNDFQKGDIAEGYSVSREKKESFPLTVTSAQKNPTAFYLCASSTTPDYTGELFFGEGSRLTVL.

This sequence joins TRBV21-1 and TRBJ1-1; TRBD1, the table's D call, was not compared with the DNA. TRBV21-1 is a pseudogene locus. There are 14 residues in the CDR3. CDR3 coding DNA: TGTGCCAGCAGCAAAGTGACCAGGGACACTGAAGCTTTCTTT. It yields the protein CASSKVTRDTEAFF.

This clonotype was seen more than once but under ten times. V and J are TRBV24-1 and TRBJ2-1, with D possibly being TRBD2 (5 bases). CDR1 and CDR2 from the germline V gene are KGHDR and SFDVKD. With 3 bases removed from V and 11 bases from J, the gap between germline ends came to 13 bases. The CDR3 length is 13 residues. The CDR3 DNA follows: TGTGCCACCAGTGATAGAGGAAGAGGGCAGCAGTTCTTC. The encoded protein is CATSDRGRGQQFF.

This chain connects TRBV30 to TRBJ2-7; D is undetermined. The length of the CDR3 is 11 residues. The V gene's germline CDR1 is GTSNPN and CDR2 SVGIG (reference sequence). The ends were cut back, 0 bases at V and 5 bases at J, with 5 bases in the middle. The CDR3 nucleotides read TGTGCCTGGAGTGTAGTCGACGAGCAGTACTTC. Its protein is CAWSVVDEQYF.

This clonotype was seen just once. The rearrangement uses TRBV27 and TRBJ2-7; D perhaps matches TRBD1 (5 bases). The germline gives CDR1 MNHEY, CDR2 SMNVEV (reference sequence). Between the trimmed V and J ends, which lost 0 bases and 2 bases, there was a span of 14 bases. The CDR3 runs 16 residues. In nucleotides, the CDR3 is TGTGCCAGCAGTTTATCTGGTAGGGGATTTACCTACGAGCAGTACTTC. It specifies CASSLSGRGFTYEQYF.

This clonotype was found a few times. The rearrangement joins TRBV5-5 to TRBJ2-2, with a tentative D call TRBD1 (6 bases). The CDR3 is 15 residues long. V lost 4 bases and J 0 bases, leaving 10 bases between the germline ends. Per germline, CDR1 SGHKS and CDR2 YYEKEE (reference sequence). CDR3 sequence: CASSRDTANTGELFF. Here the CDR3 DNA reads TGTGCCAGCAGCCGGGACACAGCGAACACCGGGGAGCTGTTTTTT.

This clonotype was seen only a few times. V and J are TRBV29-1 and TRBJ2-7, with D perhaps TRBD2 (5 bases). This CDR3 has 16 amino acids. The V gene's germline CDR1 is SQVTM and CDR2 ANQGSEA. V was cut by 0 bases and J by 3 bases, with 18 bases left in between. CDR3 region: CSVEDDFRTGNYEQYF. Written as DNA, the CDR3 is TGCAGCGTTGAAGATGACTTTAGGACGGGAAACTACGAGCAGTACTTC.

The chain couples TRBV4-1 to TRBJ2-2; 8 nucleotides align to TRBD2. Germline-derived CDR1 and CDR2 are MGHRA and YSYEKL. The CDR3 covers 17 residues. Trimming cost V 1 base and J 5 bases; bases outside gene matches: 9. CDR3 protein: CASSQAPTSGSTGELFF. CDR3 coding DNA: TGCGCCAGCAGCCAAGCCCCAACTAGCGGATCAACCGGGGAGCTGTTTTTT.

The chain combines TRBV5-6 with TRBJ2-5; 8 bases align to TRBD2. Germline V lookup: CDR1 SGHDT, CDR2 YYEEEE. V shed 2 bases, J shed 1 base, and the junction held 13 bases outside the gene matches. The CDR3 extends over 18 amino acids. The CDR3 sequence: CASSFWTGTSRAQETQYF. CDR3 DNA sequence: TGTGCCAGCAGCTTTTGGACGGGGACTAGTCGGGCCCAAGAGACCCAGTACTTC.

This clonotype was recorded at least ten times. V and J are TRBV30 and TRBJ1-2; the D gene is possibly TRBD1 (6 bases). Trimming removed 4 bases at V and 8 bases at J, with 20 bases between. The CDR3 is 14 amino acids. Germline V gives CDR1 GTSNPN, CDR2 SVGIG (reference sequence). The chain's CDR3 is CAWTPRTAGYGYTF. In DNA form, the CDR3 reads TGTGCCTGGACCCCAAGGACAGCCGGGTACGGCTACACCTTC.

Only a few counts were recorded for this clonotype. The rearrangement uses TRBV13 and TRBJ2-5; tentatively, D is TRBD1 (5 bases). The V end lost 5 bases, the J end lost 5 bases, and 12 bases lay between the germline ends. The CDR3 sequence is 13 residues long. The V gene's germline CDR1 is PRHDT and CDR2 FYEKMQ (reference sequence). The CDR3 here is CASSHKGLETQYF. Written as DNA, the CDR3 is TGTGCCAGCAGCCACAAGGGGTTGGAGACCCAGTACTTC.

The chain joins TRBV7-2 to TRBJ2-7, with D hard to call. Trimming removed 5 bases at V and 2 bases at J, with 13 bases between. The germline V gene has CDR1 SGHTA and CDR2 FQGNSA. The CDR3 runs to 14 residues. The CDR3 sequence: CASSIPWQTYEQYF. DNA of the CDR3: TGTGCCAGCAGCATCCCCTGGCAAACCTACGAGCAGTACTTC.

This clonotype was picked up a small number of times. V gene TRBV3-1 combines with J gene TRBJ2-3, with unresolved D. From germline, CDR1 is LGHDT and CDR2 YNNKEL (reference sequence). The CDR3 runs to 17 residues. V gave up 4 bases and J gave up 0 bases, with 17 bases separating them. This CDR3 reads CASSLTRTSSSTDTQYF. In DNA, the CDR3 is TGTGCCAGCAGCCTCACTCGGACGTCCTCTAGCACAGATACGCAGTATTTT.

The rearrangement joins TRBV7-9 to TRBJ2-3, with 10 bases fitting TRBD2. The CDR3 spans 17 residues. The V gene end was trimmed by 3 bases and the J gene end by 8 bases; junction bases not matched to a gene: 14. Germline CDR1 SEHNR, CDR2 FQNEAQ (reference sequence). Written as DNA, the CDR3 is TGTGCCAGCAGCTTCAACTACCCGGGACTAGCGAAGGGTACGCAGTATTTT. Translating it yields CASSFNYPGLAKGTQYF. Drawing the rest from reference TRBV7-9 and TRBJ2-3, the complete variable domain is DTGVSQNPRHKITKRGQNVTFRCDPISEHNRLYWYRQTLGQGPEFLTYFQNEAQLEKSRLLSDRFSAERPKGSFSTLEIQRTEQGDSAMYLCASSFNYPGLAKGTQYFGPGTRLTVL.

The chain couples TRBV19 to TRBJ2-5; D remains unclear. In germline, CDR1 is LNHDA, CDR2 SQIVND (reference sequence). The CDR3 covers 14 residues. Trimming took 3 bases from V and 5 from J, leaving 13 bases between them. The CDR3 nucleotides are TGTGCCAGTAGTATCGGCGGAATCAGGGAGACCCAGTACTTC. Encoded protein: CASSIGGIRETQYF.

V usage is TRBV20-1 and J usage is TRBJ2-7; 7 bases agree with TRBD2. CDR3 size: 12 residues. Germline CDR1 is DFQATT and CDR2 is SNEGSKA (reference sequence). The ends lost 3 bases at V and 5 bases at J; junction bases unmatched: 4. As DNA, the CDR3 is TGCAGTGCTAGGACTAGCTACGACGAGCAGTACTTC. This translates into CSARTSYDEQYF.

V usage is TRBV30 and J usage is TRBJ1-3; D is ambiguous. With 1 base removed from V and 2 bases from J, the gap between germline ends came to 3 bases. Germline CDR1 reads GTSNPN; CDR2 reads SVGIG (reference sequence). CDR3 length: 12 residues. CDR3 in DNA: TGTGCCTGGAGTGGAACTGGAAACACCATATATTTT. Translating it yields CAWSGTGNTIYF.

This clonotype appeared a few times. This rearrangement joins TRBV30 to TRBJ1-1; D uncertain. V lost 4 bases to trimming and J lost 6 bases, with 9 bases between them. Germline V CDR1 and CDR2: GTSNPN, SVGIG (reference sequence). CDR3 length: 11 amino acids. The CDR3 sequence is CAWNSHPEAFF. The CDR3 DNA follows: TGTGCCTGGAACTCACACCCTGAAGCTTTCTTT.

This clonotype was picked up a small number of times. CDR3 bases: TGTGCCATCAGTGAGAACCAACTGCGGGGGAATGAGCAGTTCTTC. Translating it yields CAISENQLRGNEQFF. The chain recombines TRBV10-3 with TRBJ2-1; 7 bases line up with TRBD2. CDR1 and CDR2 from the germline V gene are ENHRY and SYGVKD. The V and J ends lost 2 bases and 7 bases, in that order; junction bases with no gene match: 8. The CDR3 has 15 amino acids.

This chain joins TRBV6-6 and TRBJ1-3; D remains ambiguous. The V end was cut by 6 bases, the J end by 2 bases, with 8 bases between. The CDR3 covers 13 residues. The germline CDR1 and CDR2 sequences are MNHNY and SVGAGI (reference sequence). The CDR3 sequence: CASSQTPGNTIYF. The CDR3 coding sequence is TGTGCCAGCAGCCAGACACCTGGAAACACCATATATTTT.

The table lists this clonotype with a few counts. This chain connects TRBV20-1 to TRBJ1-2, with no clear D. This CDR3 is built from 11 residues. CDR1 DFQATT and CDR2 SNEGSKA come from the germline V gene (reference sequence). V was clipped by 2 bases and J by 7 bases, with 8 bases between them. The CDR3 loop reads CSARKSGGYTF. CDR3 coding DNA: TGCAGTGCTAGAAAAAGTGGTGGCTACACCTTC.

This clonotype was counted only a few times. The chain carries TRBV7-2 and TRBJ2-1; possibly TRBD2 for D (6 bases). V was clipped by 0 bases and J by 8 bases, with 11 bases between them. Germline loops: CDR1 SGHTA, CDR2 FQGNSA. The CDR3 totals 14 residues. The CDR3 DNA follows: TGTGCCAGCAGCTTAGCAGGGGCGGGGTATGAGCAGTTCTTC. Translating it yields CASSLAGAGYEQFF. The full variable domain, its missing parts supplied by reference TRBV7-2 and TRBJ2-1, is GAGVSQSPSNKVTEKGKDVELRCDPISGHTALYWYRQSLGQGLEFLIYFQGNSAPDKSGLPSDRFSAERTGGSVSTLTIQRTQQEDSAVYLCASSLAGAGYEQFFGPGTRLTVL.

The chain uses TRBV5-1 and TRBJ2-3, with D maybe TRBD1 (6 bases). The V end was cut by 4 bases, the J end by 0 bases, with 18 bases between. The CDR3 is 17 amino acids. Looked up from germline, CDR1 is SGHRS and CDR2 is YFSETQ. The CDR3 bases are TGCGCCAGCAGCCCCTACCAGGGGTTGACTAGCACAGATACGCAGTATTTT. It translates to CASSPYQGLTSTDTQYF.

This clonotype appeared a few times. In DNA, the CDR3 is TGTGCCAGCAGCCCACGAGGGACAGGGTCCTACAATGAGCAGTTCTTC. Translated, it gives CASSPRGTGSYNEQFF. The rearrangement links TRBV7-9 to TRBJ2-1, with TRBD1 identical over 9 bases. This CDR3 is 16 amino acids long. Germline trimming cut 5 bases from V and 1 base from J; bases unmatched to any gene: 6. Per the germline V gene, CDR1 is SEHNR and CDR2 is FQNEAQ (reference sequence).

V gene TRBV30 combines with J gene TRBJ1-5; D may be TRBD1 (5 bases). Trimming took 0 bases from V and 3 from J, leaving 15 bases between them. Germline V gene sequence: CDR1 GTSNPN, CDR2 SVGIG (reference sequence). The CDR3 runs to 16 residues. The CDR3 region has the DNA TGTGCCTGGAGTGTAGGTTTGGGGCGCGTCAATCAGCCCCAGCATTTT. Translated: CAWSVGLGRVNQPQHF.

This CDR3 reads CASSYVDTEAFF. CDR3 in DNA: TGTGCCAGCAGTTACGTGGACACTGAAGCTTTCTTT. This chain connects TRBV6-6 to TRBJ1-1; D is unresolved. This CDR3 is built from 12 residues. The V gene lost 2 bases and the J gene lost 3 bases, with 4 bases spanning the gap. Germline CDR1 reads MNHNY; CDR2 reads SVGAGI (reference sequence).

This clonotype was counted between two and nine times. The rearrangement joins TRBV20-1 to TRBJ2-3, with D possibly matching TRBD2 (6 bases). The CDR3 runs to 14 residues. Trimming cost V 4 bases and J 0 bases, with 11 bases left between them. The germline V gene has CDR1 DFQATT and CDR2 SNEGSKA (reference sequence). The CDR3 protein is CSAKAGSSTDTQYF. The CDR3, as DNA: TGCAGTGCTAAAGCGGGCTCTAGCACAGATACGCAGTATTTT.

V usage is TRBV5-1 and J usage is TRBJ2-7, with 10 bases that match TRBD2. The CDR3 runs to 15 residues. Losses at the gene ends were 4 bases for V and 3 bases for J; bases not matched to a gene: 7. CDR1 SGHRS and CDR2 YFSETQ come from the germline V gene. CDR3 protein: CASSPTSGEFYEQYF. CDR3 nucleotides: TGCGCCAGCAGCCCCACTAGCGGGGAGTTCTACGAGCAGTACTTC.

The chain couples TRBV6-5 to TRBJ2-7; 10 positions agree with TRBD2. With V trimmed by 2 bases and J by 0 bases, 1 base remained unmatched. This CDR3 has 15 amino acids. The germline V gene encodes CDR1 MNHEY and CDR2 SVGAGI. Here the CDR3 reads CASSYSGGDSYEQYF. CDR3 nucleotides: TGTGCCAGCAGTTACAGCGGGGGGGACTCCTACGAGCAGTACTTC.